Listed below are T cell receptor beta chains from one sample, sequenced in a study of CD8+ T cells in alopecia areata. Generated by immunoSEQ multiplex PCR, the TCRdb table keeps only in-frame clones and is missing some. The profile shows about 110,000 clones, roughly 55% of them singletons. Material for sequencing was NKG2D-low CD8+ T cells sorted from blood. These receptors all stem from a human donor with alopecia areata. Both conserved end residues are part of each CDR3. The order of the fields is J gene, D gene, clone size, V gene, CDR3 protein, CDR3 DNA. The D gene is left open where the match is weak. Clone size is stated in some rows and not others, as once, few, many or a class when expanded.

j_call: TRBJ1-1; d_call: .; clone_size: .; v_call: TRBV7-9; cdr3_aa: CASSLTSNTEAFF; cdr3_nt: TGTGCCAGCAGCTTGACATCGAACACTGAAGCTTTCTTT
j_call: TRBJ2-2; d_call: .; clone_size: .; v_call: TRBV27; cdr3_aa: CASSLGRAGELFF; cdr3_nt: TGTGCCAGCAGTTTGGGTCGCGCCGGGGAGCTGTTTTTT
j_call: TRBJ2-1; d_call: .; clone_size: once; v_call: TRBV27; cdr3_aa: CASSPGTPANEQFF; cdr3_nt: TGTGCCAGCAGCCCTGGGACTCCCGCCAATGAGCAGTTCTTC
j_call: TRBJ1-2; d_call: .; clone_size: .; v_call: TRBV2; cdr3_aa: CASWGGDGYTF; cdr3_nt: TGTGCCAGCTGGGGGGGCGATGGCTACACCTTC
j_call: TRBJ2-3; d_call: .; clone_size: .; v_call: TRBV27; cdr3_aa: CASSLSADTQYF; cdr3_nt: TGTGCCAGCAGTTTATCGGCAGATACGCAGTATTTT
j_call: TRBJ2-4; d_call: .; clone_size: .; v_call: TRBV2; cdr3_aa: CASRLIQSSKNIQYF; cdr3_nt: TGTGCCAGCCGTCTCATACAGAGCTCCAAAAACATTCAGTACTTC
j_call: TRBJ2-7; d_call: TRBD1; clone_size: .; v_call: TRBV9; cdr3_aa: CASSTGQGREQYF; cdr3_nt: TGTGCCAGCAGCACAGGACAGGGACGCGAGCAGTACTTC
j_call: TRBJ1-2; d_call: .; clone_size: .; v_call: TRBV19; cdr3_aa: CASTPGNYGYTF; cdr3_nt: TGTGCCTCAACCCCCGGGAACTATGGCTACACCTTC
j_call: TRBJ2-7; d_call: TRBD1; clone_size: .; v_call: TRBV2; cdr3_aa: CASSEGVGTGTDEQYF; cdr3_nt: TGTGCCAGCAGTGAGGGGGTAGGGACAGGTACCGACGAGCAGTACTTC
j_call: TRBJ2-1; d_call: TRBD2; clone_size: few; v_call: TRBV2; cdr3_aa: CASSDSAGGFANEQFF; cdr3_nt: TGTGCCAGCAGTGATTCGGCGGGAGGTTTTGCTAATGAGCAGTTCTTC
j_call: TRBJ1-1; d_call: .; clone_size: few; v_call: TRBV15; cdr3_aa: CATSDRQNLNTEAFF; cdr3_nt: TGTGCCACCAGCGATAGACAGAATTTGAACACTGAAGCTTTCTTT
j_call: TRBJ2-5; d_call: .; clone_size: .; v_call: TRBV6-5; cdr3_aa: CASSLWLGETQYF; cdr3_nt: TGTGCCAGCAGCCTTTGGTTAGGAGAGACCCAGTACTTC
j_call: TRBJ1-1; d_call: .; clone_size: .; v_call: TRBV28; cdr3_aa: CASTSGRADEAFF; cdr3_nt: TGTGCCAGCACCTCCGGAAGAGCAGATGAAGCTTTCTTT
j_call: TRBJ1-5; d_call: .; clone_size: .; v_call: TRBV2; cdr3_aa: CASSEWVLNQPQHF; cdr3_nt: TGTGCCAGCAGTGAGTGGGTCCTAAATCAGCCCCAGCATTTT
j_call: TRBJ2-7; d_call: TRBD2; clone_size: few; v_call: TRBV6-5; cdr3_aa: CASSYSQAGGPLEQYF; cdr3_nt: TGTGCCAGCAGTTACTCGCAAGCGGGAGGGCCCCTGGAGCAGTACTTC
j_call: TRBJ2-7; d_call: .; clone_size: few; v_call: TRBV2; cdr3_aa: CASGLPGEYEQYF; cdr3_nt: TGTGCCAGCGGACTACCTGGGGAGTACGAGCAGTACTTC
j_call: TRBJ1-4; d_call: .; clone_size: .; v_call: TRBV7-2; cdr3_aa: CASSLDPGAINEKLFF; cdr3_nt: TGTGCCAGCAGCTTAGACCCCGGGGCCATTAATGAAAAACTGTTTTTT
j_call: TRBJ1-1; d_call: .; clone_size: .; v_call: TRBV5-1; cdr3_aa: CASSFVGTEAFF; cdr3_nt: TGCGCCAGCAGCTTTGTAGGCACTGAAGCTTTCTTT
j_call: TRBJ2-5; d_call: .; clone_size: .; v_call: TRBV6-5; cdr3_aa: CASSYDAGETQYF; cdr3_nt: TGTGCCAGCAGTTACGATGCGGGAGAGACCCAGTACTTC
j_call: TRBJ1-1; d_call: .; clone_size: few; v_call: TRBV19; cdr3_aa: CATEGQLNTEAFF; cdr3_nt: TGTGCCACGGAGGGACAACTGAACACTGAAGCTTTCTTT
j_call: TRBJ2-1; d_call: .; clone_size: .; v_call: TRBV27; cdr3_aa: CASSLSGGSYNEQFF; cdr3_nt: TGTGCCAGCAGTTTATCCGGGGGCTCCTACAATGAGCAGTTCTTC
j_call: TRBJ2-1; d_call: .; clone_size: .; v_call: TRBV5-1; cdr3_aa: CASSLAGNSNEQFF; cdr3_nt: TGCGCCAGCAGCTTGGCAGGGAACTCCAATGAGCAGTTCTTC
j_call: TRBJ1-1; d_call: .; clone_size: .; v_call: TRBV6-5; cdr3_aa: CASSLGTAYTEAFF; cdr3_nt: TGTGCCAGCAGCCTGGGGACCGCGTACACTGAAGCTTTCTTT
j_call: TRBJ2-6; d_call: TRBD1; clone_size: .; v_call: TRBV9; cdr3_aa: CASSVVRDRSSGANVLTF; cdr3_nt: TGTGCCAGCAGCGTAGTTAGGGACAGGAGCTCTGGGGCCAACGTCCTGACTTTC
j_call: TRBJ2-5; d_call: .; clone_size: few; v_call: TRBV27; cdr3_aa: CASSLDQETQYF; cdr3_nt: TGTGCCAGCAGTTTAGACCAAGAGACCCAGTACTTC
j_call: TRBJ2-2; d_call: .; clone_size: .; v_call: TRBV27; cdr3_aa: CASRPAGLTGELFF; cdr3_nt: TGTGCCAGCAGACCGGCAGGGCTCACCGGGGAGCTGTTTTTT
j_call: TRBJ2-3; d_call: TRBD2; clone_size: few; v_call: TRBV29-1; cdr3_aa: CSVEGGRGSTDTQYF; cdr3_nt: TGCAGCGTTGAAGGCGGGAGGGGAAGCACAGATACGCAGTATTTT
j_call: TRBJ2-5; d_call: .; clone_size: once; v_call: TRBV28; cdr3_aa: CASSQGGETQYF; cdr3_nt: TGTGCCAGCAGTCAAGGAGGCGAGACCCAGTACTTC
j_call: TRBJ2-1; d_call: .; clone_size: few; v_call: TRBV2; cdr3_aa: CASSEARLAAYNEQFF; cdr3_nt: TGTGCCAGCAGTGAAGCCCGGCTAGCAGCCTACAATGAGCAGTTCTTC
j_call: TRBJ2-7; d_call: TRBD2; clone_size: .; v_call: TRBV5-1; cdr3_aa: CASSFRLAGENYEQYF; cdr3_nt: TGCGCCAGCAGCTTTAGACTAGCGGGAGAAAACTACGAGCAGTACTTC
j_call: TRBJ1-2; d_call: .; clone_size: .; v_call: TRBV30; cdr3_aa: CAWSVAHRVVYGYTF; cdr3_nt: TGTGCCTGGAGTGTAGCCCACAGGGTCGTCTATGGCTACACCTTC
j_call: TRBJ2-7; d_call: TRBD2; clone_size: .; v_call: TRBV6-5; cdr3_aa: CASSYTLAGEDEQYF; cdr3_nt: TGTGCCAGCAGTTACACACTAGCGGGAGAGGACGAGCAGTACTTC
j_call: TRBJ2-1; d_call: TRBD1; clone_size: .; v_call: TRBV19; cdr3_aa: CASSIGTGNEQFF; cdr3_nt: TGTGCCAGTAGTATCGGGACAGGCAATGAGCAGTTCTTC
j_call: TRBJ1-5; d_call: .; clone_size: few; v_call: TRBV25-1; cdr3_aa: CASSAWAGNQPQHF; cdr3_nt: TGTGCCAGCAGTGCCTGGGCAGGGAATCAGCCCCAGCATTTT
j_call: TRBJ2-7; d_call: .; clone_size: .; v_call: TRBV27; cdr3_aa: CASSPISYEQYF; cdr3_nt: TGTGCCAGCAGTCCGATTTCCTACGAGCAGTACTTC
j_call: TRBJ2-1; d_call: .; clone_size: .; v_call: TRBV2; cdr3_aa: CASGGVYNEQFF; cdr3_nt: TGTGCCAGCGGCGGGGTCTACAATGAGCAGTTCTTC
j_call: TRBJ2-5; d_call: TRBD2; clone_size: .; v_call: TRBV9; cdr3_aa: CASSPGGETQYF; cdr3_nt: TGTGCCAGCAGCCCGGGGGGTGAGACCCAGTACTTC
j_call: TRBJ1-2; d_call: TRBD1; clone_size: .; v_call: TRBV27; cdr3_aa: CASTPLPRTGGGYTF; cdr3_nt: TGTGCCAGCACACCACTACCACGGACAGGGGGTGGCTACACCTTC
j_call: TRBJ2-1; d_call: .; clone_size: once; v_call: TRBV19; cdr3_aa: CASSFPYNEQFF; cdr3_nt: TGTGCCAGTAGTTTCCCGTACAATGAGCAGTTCTTC
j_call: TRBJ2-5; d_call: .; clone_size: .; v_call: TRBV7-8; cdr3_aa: CASSKTGSPEETQYF; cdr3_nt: TGTGCCAGCAGCAAGACAGGATCCCCCGAAGAGACCCAGTACTTC
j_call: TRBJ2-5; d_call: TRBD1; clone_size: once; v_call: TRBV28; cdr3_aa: CASSDRVGETQYF; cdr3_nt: TGTGCCAGCAGCGACAGGGTGGGGGAGACCCAGTACTTC
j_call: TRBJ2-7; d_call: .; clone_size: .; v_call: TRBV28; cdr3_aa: CASKVGYEQYF; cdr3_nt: TGTGCCAGCAAGGTGGGCTACGAGCAGTACTTC
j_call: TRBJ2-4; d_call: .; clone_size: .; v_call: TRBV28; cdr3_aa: CASSFSRAKNIQYF; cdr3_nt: TGTGCCAGCAGTTTTAGCAGAGCCAAAAACATTCAGTACTTC
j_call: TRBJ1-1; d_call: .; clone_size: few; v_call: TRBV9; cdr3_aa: CASSVKGIKGTEAFF; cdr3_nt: TGTGCCAGCAGCGTGAAGGGGATAAAGGGCACTGAAGCTTTCTTT
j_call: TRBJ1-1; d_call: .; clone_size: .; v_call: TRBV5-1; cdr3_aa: CASSAGNTEAFF; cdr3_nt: TGCGCCAGCAGCGCCGGGAACACTGAAGCTTTCTTT
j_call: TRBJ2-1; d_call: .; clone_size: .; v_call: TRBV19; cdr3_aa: CASSIRQSRLFGEQFF; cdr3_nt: TGTGCCAGTAGTATACGCCAATCCCGCCTTTTCGGCGAGCAGTTCTTC
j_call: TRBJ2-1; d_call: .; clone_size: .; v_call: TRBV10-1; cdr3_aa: CARKEFQIPHFQFF; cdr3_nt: TGCGCCAGAAAGGAGTTCCAAATACCTCATTTCCAGTTCTTC
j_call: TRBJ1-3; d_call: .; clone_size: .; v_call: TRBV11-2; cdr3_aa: CASSSAPGAGNTIYF; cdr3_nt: TGTGCCAGCAGCTCCGCTCCAGGCGCAGGAAACACCATATATTTT
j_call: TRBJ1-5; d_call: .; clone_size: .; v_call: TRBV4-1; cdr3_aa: CASSQITGRNNQPQHF; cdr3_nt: TGCGCCAGCAGCCAAATAACAGGGAGGAACAATCAGCCCCAGCATTTT
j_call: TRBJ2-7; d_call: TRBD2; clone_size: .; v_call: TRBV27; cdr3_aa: CASSKVAGYHEQYF; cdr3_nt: TGTGCCAGTTCTAAGGTAGCGGGATATCACGAGCAGTACTTC
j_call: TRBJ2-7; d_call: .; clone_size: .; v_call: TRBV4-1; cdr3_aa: CASSQDLGIAWSYEQYF; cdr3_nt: TGCGCCAGCAGCCAAGATCTTGGGATAGCTTGGTCCTACGAGCAGTACTTC
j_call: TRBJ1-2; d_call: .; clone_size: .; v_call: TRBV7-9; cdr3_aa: CASTTGIGDYTF; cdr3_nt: TGTGCCAGCACCACCGGGATCGGGGACTACACCTTC